Each of the 24 T cell receptor beta chains below was sequenced from the same sample in a study of OX40 agonist ivuxolimab in advanced cancers. Assay used: immunoSEQ multiplex PCR; TCRdb lists only in-frame clones, some missing. The repertoire consists of approximately 76,000 clones, with 70% to 90% occurring once and the leading ten covering 5% to 7%. This specimen was CD4+ or CD8+ T cells sorted from blood, taken in a trial of the OX40 agonist ivuxolimab. These TCRs come from an adult with an advanced solid tumor such as melanoma, head and neck, liver or kidney cancer.

The V call is TRBV6-1, the J call TRBJ1-2; D is perhaps TRBD1 (5 bases). The CDR3 runs to 15 residues. The germline CDR1 and CDR2 sequences are MNHNS and SASEGT. Between the trimmed V and J ends, which lost 3 bases and 2 bases, there was a span of 13 bases. The CDR3 loop is CASSDVGVRNYGYTF. In DNA form, the CDR3 reads TGTGCCAGCAGTGACGTGGGGGTAAGGAACTATGGCTACACCTTC.

The chain links TRBV5-1 to TRBJ1-1; the D gene is possibly TRBD1 (5 bases). V lost 5 bases and J lost 1, with 15 bases in between. Germline V gene lookup returns CDR1 SGHRS and CDR2 YFSETQ. The length of the CDR3 is 15 residues. CDR3 loop: CASRTDSSPNTEAFF. The CDR3, as DNA: TGCGCCAGCAGGACTGACAGTTCTCCGAACACTGAAGCTTTCTTT.

This chain connects TRBV2 to TRBJ2-5, with TRBD2 as a possible D gene (5 bases). The closer fit of TRBJ2-7 to the DNA end suggests the J call may be wrong. CDR1 is SNHLY and CDR2 is FYNNEI in the germline V gene. The CDR3 runs to 13 residues. CDR3 coding DNA: TGTGCCAGCAACGGCGGACTCTCCTACGAGCAGTACTTC. Translated: CASNGGLSYEQYF.

This sequence joins TRBV7-9 and TRBJ2-7, with no clear D. CDR1 SEHNR and CDR2 FQNEAQ come from the germline V gene (reference sequence). The V gene lost 1 base and the J gene lost 1 base, with 14 bases spanning the gap. This CDR3 comprises 16 residues. CDR3 amino acids: CASSLVPEPPSYEQYF. The CDR3 DNA is TGTGCCAGCAGCTTAGTCCCAGAACCACCTTCCTACGAGCAGTACTTC.

V gene TRBV2 combines with J gene TRBJ2-7; 8 positions agree with TRBD1. Per germline, CDR1 SNHLY and CDR2 FYNNEI. J gave up 5 bases and V 6 bases, and 12 bases lay outside the gene matches. The CDR3 contains 15 residues. The CDR3 loop reads CASRAGQGALDEQYF. DNA of the CDR3: TGTGCCAGCAGGGCCGGGCAGGGGGCGTTAGACGAGCAGTACTTC.

This clone was recorded only once. The chain has TRBV19 and TRBJ2-1, with 7 bases aligning to TRBD1. The CDR3 sequence is 15 residues long. Germline CDR1 reads LNHDA; CDR2 reads SQIVND (reference sequence). J was trimmed by 4 bases and V by 8 bases; bases with no gene match: 11. The CDR3 nucleotides read TGTGCCAGTGGGAACAGGGGTCCCTCATACAATGAGCAGTTCTTC. Its protein product is CASGNRGPSYNEQFF.

The chain recombines TRBV6-1 with TRBJ1-2, with D uncertain. Germline CDR1 MNHNS, CDR2 SASEGT. V dropped 6 bases and J dropped 0 bases, with 14 bases sitting between them. The CDR3 length is 15 residues. CDR3 sequence reads: CASSPETMTNYGYTF. CDR3 sequence (DNA): TGTGCCAGCAGCCCCGAGACGATGACTAACTATGGCTACACCTTC.

J is TRBJ2-7 and V is TRBV4-3, with D perhaps TRBD1 (6 bases). Germline lookup yields CDR1 LGHNA and CDR2 YSLEER. CDR3 length: 13 amino acids. V lost 0 bases, J lost 4 bases, and 7 bases lay in between. The CDR3, as DNA: TGCGCCAGCAGCCAAGATAGGGGGTACGAGCAGTACTTC. Translation: CASSQDRGYEQYF.

This chain joins TRBV7-2 and TRBJ2-5; 11 bases are shared with TRBD1. The CDR3 extends over 14 amino acids. Germline CDR1 reads SGHTA; CDR2 reads FQGNSA. J lost 5 bases, V lost 5 bases, and 4 bases had no gene match. CDR3 in amino acids: CASSAGTGGETQYF. CDR3 bases: TGTGCCAGCAGCGCAGGGACAGGGGGGGAGACCCAGTACTTC.

This rearrangement joins TRBV29-1 to TRBJ2-7; 7 bases are a match to TRBD1. Germline CDR1 reads SQVTM; CDR2 reads ANQGSEA. V trimming: 6 bases; J trimming: 2 bases; junction bases outside the gene matches: 10. This CDR3 comprises 14 residues. As DNA, the CDR3 is TGCAGCGTCCCTGGTACAGGGGCCCCCTACGAGCAGTACTTC. Protein product: CSVPGTGAPYEQYF.

The rearrangement links TRBV5-4 to TRBJ2-4, with 9 bases identical to TRBD2. V gave up 6 bases and J gave up 0 bases; unmatched junction bases: 10. The germline gives CDR1 SGHNT, CDR2 YYREEE (reference sequence). The CDR3 runs to 17 residues. The CDR3 sequence: CASTTSAGGLAKNIQYF. CDR3 DNA sequence: TGTGCCAGCACCACCAGCGCGGGAGGGTTAGCCAAAAACATTCAGTACTTC.

This clone showed up just once. The chain couples TRBV21-1 to TRBJ1-2; the table's D call TRBD1 went unverified against the DNA. TRBV21-1 is noted as a pseudogene. The CDR3 is 20 amino acids. The CDR3 region is CASSKNVPGLGDRANYGYTF. The DNA of the CDR3 is TGTGCCAGCAGCAAAAACGTCCCAGGTCTCGGGGACAGGGCTAACTATGGCTACACCTTC.

V is TRBV19 and J is TRBJ2-7; 9 positions agree with TRBD1. Per the germline V gene, CDR1 is LNHDA and CDR2 is SQIVND (reference sequence). Germline trimming cut 6 bases from V and 2 bases from J; bases unmatched to any gene: 5. The CDR3 is made up of 14 amino acids. The CDR3 reads CASRKDRGPYEQYF. The DNA for the CDR3 is TGTGCCAGTAGGAAGGACAGGGGCCCCTACGAGCAGTACTTC. The variable domain in full, completed from reference TRBV19 and TRBJ2-7, reads DGGITQSPKYLFRKEGQNVTLSCEQNLNHDAMYWYRQDPGQGLRLIYYSQIVNDFQKGDIAEGYSVSREKKESFPLTVTSAQKNPTAFYLCASRKDRGPYEQYFGPGTRLTVT.

The chain employs TRBV18 and TRBJ2-7; 7 bases are shared with TRBD2. Germline V gives CDR1 KGHSH, CDR2 LQKENI. The junction had 5 bases not matched to a gene; V was cut back by 6 bases and J by 6 bases. The CDR3 runs 12 residues. Here the CDR3 reads CASSEGGFEQYF. CDR3 nucleotide sequence: TGTGCCAGCTCTGAGGGAGGGTTCGAGCAGTACTTC.

The chain is built from TRBV5-1 and TRBJ1-4, with 8 bases that match TRBD1. Germline trimming cut 3 bases from V and 3 bases from J; bases unmatched to any gene: 4. CDR3 size: 15 residues. The germline gives CDR1 SGHRS, CDR2 YFSETQ. CDR3 DNA: TGCGCCAGCAGCTCCCAGGGGGCGCCTAATGAAAAACTGTTTTTT. The encoded protein is CASSSQGAPNEKLFF.

The CDR3 nucleotides read TGTGCCAGCAGTCCGGGGCGGTTAGCGGGAGTCAATAATGAGCAGTTCTTC. Translation gives CASSPGRLAGVNNEQFF. The V gene is TRBV27, the J gene TRBJ2-1; 9 bases line up with TRBD2. CDR1 is MNHEY and CDR2 is SMNVEV in the germline V gene (reference sequence). The V and J ends lost 5 bases and 7 bases, in that order; junction bases with no gene match: 15. The CDR3 is 17 amino acids.

The chain combines TRBV19 with TRBJ2-5, with D maybe TRBD2 (5 bases). Trimming removed 4 bases from V and 5 bases from J, with 20 bases in between. Per the germline V gene, CDR1 is LNHDA and CDR2 is SQIVND (reference sequence). The CDR3 consists of 16 residues. Here the CDR3 DNA reads TGTGCCAGTAGTACCCGATGGACCGACCGCGGGGAGACCCAGTACTTC. It encodes CASSTRWTDRGETQYF. The whole variable domain, remainder taken from reference TRBV19 and TRBJ2-5, is DGGITQSPKYLFRKEGQNVTLSCEQNLNHDAMYWYRQDPGQGLRLIYYSQIVNDFQKGDIAEGYSVSREKKESFPLTVTSAQKNPTAFYLCASSTRWTDRGETQYFGPGTRLLVL.

The V and J genes are TRBV4-3 and TRBJ2-7; D is perhaps TRBD1 (5 bases). CDR3 size: 15 residues. Per germline, CDR1 LGHNA and CDR2 YSLEER. Trimming left V 1 base short and J 2 bases short, with 12 bases between. The CDR3, as DNA: TGCGCCAGCAGCCAAGCTGATCAGGGTACCTACGAGCAGTACTTC. The encoded protein is CASSQADQGTYEQYF.

The chain is built from TRBV5-1 and TRBJ2-7, with 15 bases lining up with TRBD2. Per the germline V gene, CDR1 is SGHRS and CDR2 is YFSETQ. This CDR3 region has 15 residues. The V and J ends lost 4 bases and 2 bases, in that order; junction bases with no gene match: 1. The CDR3 sequence: CASSRTSGGAYEQYF. The CDR3 DNA sequence: TGCGCCAGCAGCAGGACTAGCGGGGGGGCCTACGAGCAGTACTTC.

This sequence joins TRBV2 and TRBJ1-2; 9 nucleotides align to TRBD1. V was clipped by 7 bases and J by 1 base; unmatched bases: 7. Germline CDR1 reads SNHLY; CDR2 reads FYNNEI. The CDR3 consists of 15 residues. The CDR3 region is CASTPGQGFNYGYTF. The CDR3 nucleotides read TGTGCCAGCACTCCGGGACAGGGCTTTAACTATGGCTACACCTTC.

V is TRBV28 and J is TRBJ1-2; D remains unclear. This CDR3 is 14 amino acids long. V was pared by 3 bases and J by 0 bases, with 8 bases between. Germline V gene sequence: CDR1 MDHEN, CDR2 SYDVKM. As DNA, the CDR3 is TGTGCCAGCAGTTTGGGTTTTGCTAACTATGGCTACACCTTC. This translates into CASSLGFANYGYTF.

This clone turned up a few times. The CDR3 spells CASSLTSGSGTDTQYF. Written as DNA, the CDR3 is TGTGCCAGCAGCTTGACTAGCGGGAGTGGCACAGATACGCAGTATTTT. The chain is built from TRBV6-6 and TRBJ2-3, with TRBD2 matching over 12 bases. V lost 6 bases and J lost 1; bases outside the gene matches: 5. Germline V gene data show CDR1 as MNHNY and CDR2 as SVGAGI (reference sequence). The CDR3 totals 16 residues.

The DNA of the CDR3 is TGTGCCAGCTCACCCTGGGGGCAGGGTGCTAACTATGGCTACACCTTC. This encodes CASSPWGQGANYGYTF. V gene TRBV18 combines with J gene TRBJ1-2; TRBD1 might be the D (6 bases). Trimming stripped 3 bases from V and 0 bases from J, with 14 bases between. The CDR3 sequence is 16 residues long. Germline V lookup: CDR1 KGHSH, CDR2 LQKENI.

The chain recombines TRBV5-1 with TRBJ1-6, with 7 bases identical to TRBD1. Germline V gene data show CDR1 as SGHRS and CDR2 as YFSETQ. The junction had 9 bases not matched to a gene; V was cut back by 4 bases and J by 5 bases. The CDR3 is 16 residues long. CDR3 in DNA: TGCGCCAGCAGCCCCCTCGGGCAGGGGGATAATTCACCCCTCCACTTT. Its protein is CASSPLGQGDNSPLHF.